This T cell receptor beta chain was found in a study of sequential checkpoint blockade in melanoma. Study-level background: Under 95 pretreatment tumor DNA samples were TCRβ immunosequenced. Matched biopsies came pretreatment and at week 13 for about two dozen patients.

Germline V CDR1 and CDR2: SGHNT, YENEEA. CDR3 length equals 14 residues. Trimming cost V 4 bases and J 5 bases, with 14 bases left between them. A word on this clone: What it binds is unknown.

Study results and caveats: About 30 times likelier clinical benefit followed increased tumor T-cell fraction and clonality. In arm A, pretreatment tumor clonality was associated with response.

Treatment meaning: randomized to nivolumab then ipilimumab (arm A) or the reverse (arm B). Some clones are missing from TCRdb's copy, which holds only in-frame ones; the method was immunoSEQ multiplex PCR. This table holds about 3,600 clones, about a third found once. The sequence was obtained from a human donor with melanoma. V is TRBV11-3 and J is TRBJ1-1, with TRBD1 as a possible D gene (5 bases). The starting material was tumor tissue (inferred from file names), obtained from a patient given nivolumab and ipilimumab in sequence. CDR3: CASSSRLGGTEAFF. The CDR3 bases are TGTGCCAGCAGCTCACGATTGGGGGGTACTGAAGCTTTCTTT.